This T cell receptor (beta chain) was found in a study of control samples from healthy donors and cancer patients (dated by TCRdb to about 2020). Note on this clone: The specificity of this receptor is unknown. Base qualities are not at hand, and no much larger clone is one base apart.

Trimming takes 1 base from V and 2 bases from J, and the germline ends sit 16 bases apart. Counted from cysteine to phenylalanine, this CDR3 has 17 amino acids. Solely the CDR3 DNA is kept, with 51 bases framed from the first base. CDR1 and CDR2 are drawn from the germline V gene: SGHTA, FQGTGA. The library was obtained by the immunoSEQ multiplex PCR assay. In its TCRdb copy, this immuneACCESS table keeps in-frame sequences only and misses some clones. Where compared with another copy, unresolved V genes explain less than half of these, and the others have no known cause. Recorded for this sample are under 450,000 clones; about 93% of them occurred a single time. The ten largest account for over 5.5% of the sample.

The chain employs TRBV7-3 and TRBJ2-3, with TRBD2 perhaps the D gene, on 6 matching bases. The source material was PBMCs. This clonotype was obtained from a man aged 35 to 55 with head and neck cancer. CDR3 reads: CASSLIEIGGTTDTQYF. The DNA is as follows: TGTGCCAGCAGCTTAATCGAAATCGGCGGGACCACAGATACGCAGTATTTT.